The T cell receptor (beta chain) described here comes from a study of cytomegalovirus exposure and HLA in healthy donors. Whole-study results and caveats: Whilst most TCR sequences proved rare, a subset of public TCRs occurred across many donors.

In the PCR, 60 Vbeta and 13 Jbeta primers were used. Profiled with immunoSEQ multiplex PCR; TCRdb holds only in-frame clones, not every one. The sample records about 150,000 clones, around 75% being singletons. Trimming removed 7 bases from V and 3 bases from J, with 18 bases in between. The germline V gene has CDR1 LNHDA and CDR2 SQIVND (reference sequence). The CDR3 sequence is 15 residues long. Concerning this clone itself: Its target is unknown.

Sequencing was carried out using PBMCs. This chain uses TRBV19 with TRBJ1-2, with a tentative D call TRBD1 (5 bases). This TCR was sampled from a man in his 60s in good health and CMV-seronegative. The DNA of the CDR3 is TGTGCCAGTACCCTACAGGAGGGGAGCGACTATGGCTACACCTTC. Translating gives CASTLQEGSDYGYTF.